What follows are 22 T cell receptor beta chains derived from one specimen sequenced in a study of beta chain features in type 1 diabetes (dated by TCRdb to the late 2010s). Study-wide conclusions, independent of this receptor: A moderate but significant shortening of TCRB CDR3 length was observed in type 1 diabetes patients in all four CD4+ subsets.

No antigen has been assigned to these receptors. The library relied on the immunoSEQ multiplex PCR assay. The entire amount of isolated RNA was reverse transcribed using the High Capacity cDNA Reverse Transcription Kit, so the sequenced TCRB transcripts were expressed ones. Imported from immuneACCESS, the table was reduced by TCRdb to in-frame sequences with V and J called. These copies leave out some clones; in studies compared against another copy, an unresolved V gene accounts for under half, and the cause of the remainder is not known. The table for this sample lists about 710,000 clones; roughly an eighth of them were counted only once. The top ten clones comprise less than 0.04% of the sample. Sample: naive CD4+ T cells from blood. Taken with the paper, the label for cell subset or site translates to: true naive CD4+ T cells. These receptors came from a man aged 18-30 years with type 1 diabetes.

This clone occurred a few times. This chain uses TRBV7-2 with TRBJ2-1, with 7 bases matching TRBD1. Germline V gene lookup returns CDR1 SGHTA and CDR2 FQGNSA. The CDR3 runs 15 residues. V was pared by 4 bases and J by 1 base, with 4 bases of the junction left unmatched. CDR3 in amino acids: CASSSTGNSYNEQFF. The DNA for the CDR3 is TGTGCCAGCAGCTCGACAGGGAATTCCTACAATGAGCAGTTCTTC.

The chain uses TRBV2 and TRBJ2-7, with TRBD1 matching 9 bases. V lost 7 bases, J lost 6 bases, and 10 bases stayed unmatched. Per germline, CDR1 SNHLY and CDR2 FYNNEI. This CDR3 has 14 amino acids. CDR3 amino acids: CASNYWDRVGEQYF. The CDR3 DNA reads TGTGCCAGCAACTACTGGGACAGGGTCGGCGAGCAGTACTTC. Together with reference TRBV2 and TRBJ2-7, the CDR3 gives the full variable domain: EPEVTQTPSHQVTQMGQEVILRCVPISNHLYFYWYRQILGQKVEFLVSFYNNEISEKSEIFDDQFSVERPDGSNFTLKIRSTKLEDSAMYFCASNYWDRVGEQYFGPGTRLTVT.

The chain has TRBV5-4 and TRBJ2-1, with TRBD2 identical over 11 bases. The CDR3 extends over 16 amino acids. The ends lost 1 base at V and 7 bases at J; junction bases unmatched: 7. Germline V gene lookup returns CDR1 SGHNT and CDR2 YYREEE (reference sequence). CDR3 residues: CASSLLLAGDPNEQFF. As DNA, the CDR3 is TGTGCCAGCAGCTTGTTACTAGCGGGAGATCCTAATGAGCAGTTCTTC.

This clone was seen a few times. The CDR3 bases are TGTGCCAGCAGCCAAGTCCCATCACTCTGGACAGGGGCGAATTCACCCCTCCACTTT. It yields the protein CASSQVPSLWTGANSPLHF. This chain connects TRBV5-5 to TRBJ1-6; 9 bases are shared with TRBD1. This CDR3 region has 19 residues. J lost 7 bases, V lost 4 bases, and 18 bases had no gene match. The V gene's germline CDR1 is SGHKS and CDR2 YYEKEE (reference sequence).

This chain connects TRBV5-1 to TRBJ2-5, with 13 bases that match TRBD2. Germline lookup yields CDR1 SGHRS and CDR2 YFSETQ. The CDR3 totals 19 residues. V lost 0 bases to trimming and J lost 5 bases; unmatched junction nucleotides: 13. This CDR3 is CASSLVGLAGERVKETQYF. DNA of the CDR3: TGCGCCAGCAGCTTGGTAGGACTAGCGGGAGAGAGGGTAAAGGAGACCCAGTACTTC.

There are a few counts of this clone. Other nucleotide sequences in the sample specify the same CDR3. The CDR3 nucleotides are TGTGCCAGCAGCTTGGGCCAGGGGAACACTGAAGCTTTCTTT. Its translation is CASSLGQGNTEAFF. The chain couples TRBV7-9 to TRBJ1-1; weak D call: TRBD1 (5 bases). CDR1 SEHNR and CDR2 FQNEAQ come from the germline V gene (reference sequence). The CDR3 runs 14 residues. Between the trimmed V and J ends, which lost 3 bases and 1 base, there was a span of 9 bases. Looking up the rest from reference TRBV7-9 and TRBJ1-1 gives the full variable domain: DTGVSQNPRHKITKRGQNVTFRCDPISEHNRLYWYRQTLGQGPEFLTYFQNEAQLEKSRLLSDRFSAERPKGSFSTLEIQRTEQGDSAMYLCASSLGQGNTEAFFGQGTRLTVV.

This clone occurred a few times. This chain joins TRBV27 and TRBJ2-4, with 8 positions matching TRBD2. V dropped 4 bases and J dropped 0; count of bases not matched to a gene: 8. Germline CDR1 reads MNHEY; CDR2 reads SMNVEV (reference sequence). The CDR3 runs to 17 residues. The CDR3 DNA reads as TGTGCCAGCAGTTCTCGGGAGGGGTCCCGAGCCAAAAACATTCAGTACTTC. It encodes CASSSREGSRAKNIQYF.

This clone showed up just a few times. The chain recombines TRBV7-2 with TRBJ2-6, with D uncertain. Trimming stripped 1 base from V and 3 bases from J, with 4 bases between. There are 14 residues in the CDR3. Germline CDR1 is SGHTA and CDR2 is FQGNSA. CDR3 protein: CASSLDLGANVLTF. The DNA of the CDR3 is TGTGCCAGCAGCTTAGACCTTGGGGCCAACGTCCTGACTTTC.

V and J are TRBV7-2 and TRBJ2-4, with TRBD2 matching over 10 bases. The germline V gene has CDR1 SGHTA and CDR2 FQGNSA. The CDR3 is 15 residues long. The V and J ends lost 5 bases and 6 bases, in that order; junction bases with no gene match: 7. CDR3 loop: CASSPPSGGGNIQYF. The CDR3, as DNA: TGTGCCAGCAGCCCCCCCAGCGGGGGGGGAAACATTCAGTACTTC. Looking up the rest from reference TRBV7-2 and TRBJ2-4 gives the full variable domain: GAGVSQSPSNKVTEKGKDVELRCDPISGHTALYWYRQSLGQGLEFLIYFQGNSAPDKSGLPSDRFSAERTGGSVSTLTIQRTQQEDSAVYLCASSPPSGGGNIQYFGAGTRLSVL.

CDR3 nucleotide sequence: TGTGCCAGCAGCGTCAGGACAGGGGAGTATGGCTACACCTTC. Amino acids: CASSVRTGEYGYTF. The gene calls are TRBV9 and TRBJ1-2; 9 positions match TRBD1. The V gene end was trimmed by 2 bases and the J gene end by 5 bases; junction bases not matched to a gene: 4. The CDR3 totals 14 residues. The germline gives CDR1 SGDLS, CDR2 YYNGEE.

The chain employs TRBV2 and TRBJ1-1; possible D gene TRBD1, 6 bases. This CDR3 spans 13 amino acids. Germline V gene sequence: CDR1 SNHLY, CDR2 FYNNEI. V lost 10 bases and J lost 1, with 13 bases in between. CDR3 region: CATYRDPNTEAFF. CDR3 DNA: TGTGCCACGTACAGGGACCCGAACACTGAAGCTTTCTTT. Full variable domain (remainder filled in from reference TRBV2 and TRBJ1-1): EPEVTQTPSHQVTQMGQEVILRCVPISNHLYFYWYRQILGQKVEFLVSFYNNEISEKSEIFDDQFSVERPDGSNFTLKIRSTKLEDSAMYFCATYRDPNTEAFFGQGTRLTVV.

There are a few counts of this clone. V and J are TRBV25-1 and TRBJ1-6; D may be TRBD1 (5 bases). From germline, CDR1 is MGHDK and CDR2 SYGVNS. CDR3 length equals 14 residues. Trimming removed 6 bases from V and 8 bases from J, with 14 bases in between. CDR3 protein: CASRGREGYSPLHF. The CDR3 bases are TGTGCCAGCAGGGGGAGGGAGGGGTATTCACCCCTCCACTTT.

This clone was seen more than once but under ten times. The chain links TRBV28 to TRBJ2-7; the match to TRBD1 covers 8 bases. CDR1 and CDR2 (germline): MDHEN, SYDVKM. V dropped 10 bases and J dropped 9; count of bases not matched to a gene: 8. The CDR3 extends over 11 amino acids. This chain's CDR3 is CATTDRVGQYF. Written as DNA, the CDR3 is TGTGCCACTACGGACAGGGTAGGGCAGTACTTC.

This chain uses TRBV9 with TRBJ2-1; 9 bases fit TRBD2. The CDR3 length is 16 residues. V trimming: 4 bases; J trimming: 7 bases; junction bases outside the gene matches: 12. Germline loops: CDR1 SGDLS, CDR2 YYNGEE. The CDR3 DNA sequence: TGTGCCAGCAGCCCACGGGGACTAGCTAATTTTAATGAGCAGTTCTTC. The encoded protein is CASSPRGLANFNEQFF.

Of note for this clone: At the DNA level, this CDR3 is encoded by other sequences in the same sample as well. The chain joins TRBV30 to TRBJ2-5; 8 bases are shared with TRBD2. The CDR3 sequence is 11 residues long. V shed 4 bases and J 5 bases; nucleotides not matched to a gene: 0. Per germline, CDR1 GTSNPN and CDR2 SVGIG (reference sequence). The CDR3 protein is CAWTGGETQYF. DNA for the CDR3: TGTGCCTGGACGGGAGGGGAGACCCAGTACTTC.

This CDR3 reads CAWSPTYNEQFF. Here the CDR3 DNA reads TGTGCCTGGAGTCCTACCTACAATGAGCAGTTCTTC. V gene TRBV30 combines with J gene TRBJ2-1; D not certain. The CDR3 has 12 residues. The germline V gene encodes CDR1 GTSNPN and CDR2 SVGIG (reference sequence). Deletions cut 2 bases from V and 2 bases from J, with 4 bases between.

The DNA of the CDR3 is TGTGCCAGCAGCCCTTCCTCAGGTGCTGGCAGAGGAGAGACCCAGTACTTC. As protein: CASSPSSGAGRGETQYF. The gene calls are TRBV7-9 and TRBJ2-5, with D unclear. V was cut by 5 bases and J by 4 bases, with 23 bases left in between. The CDR3 is 17 amino acids. Germline V gene sequence: CDR1 SEHNR, CDR2 FQNEAQ (reference sequence).

The gene calls are TRBV6-5 and TRBJ2-1; D not certain. CDR3 size: 14 residues. The germline V gene has CDR1 MNHEY and CDR2 SVGAGI. V lost 8 bases, J lost 5 bases, and 16 bases lay in between. Here the CDR3 reads CASGPRPMDNEQFF. CDR3 sequence (DNA): TGTGCCAGCGGACCCCGACCCATGGACAATGAGCAGTTCTTC.

This clone was observed a handful of times. The J gene is TRBJ2-3, the V gene TRBV5-1; D is perhaps TRBD1 (5 bases). CDR3 length: 15 residues. Germline values: CDR1 SGHRS, CDR2 YFSETQ. V lost 4 bases to trimming and J lost 0 bases, with 12 bases between them. The CDR3, as DNA: TGCGCCAGCAGCATAGACAGTCGAAGCACAGATACGCAGTATTTT. It translates to CASSIDSRSTDTQYF. Combining the CDR3 with reference TRBV5-1 and TRBJ2-3 gives the whole variable domain KAGVTQTPRYLIKTRGQQVTLSCSPISGHRSVSWYQQTPGQGLQFLFEYFSETQRNKGNFPGRFSGRQFSNSRSEMNVSTLELGDSALYLCASSIDSRSTDTQYFGPGTRLTVL.

This clone occurred a few times. Other DNA sequences in this sample translate to the same CDR3. The chain joins TRBV18 to TRBJ1-5; no clear D gene. The CDR3 covers 12 residues. Trimming shortened V by 0 bases and J by 4 bases, and 1 base separated the two germline ends. Germline V gene data show CDR1 as KGHSH and CDR2 as LQKENI. CDR3 in amino acids: CASSPPNQPQHF. For the CDR3, the DNA is TGTGCCAGCTCACCACCGAATCAGCCCCAGCATTTT.

This clone was recorded a few times. The chain has TRBV7-9 and TRBJ1-5; no firm D call. Germline assignment: CDR1 SEHNR and CDR2 FQNEAQ (reference sequence). This CDR3 region has 14 residues. Trimming removed 2 bases at V and 11 bases at J, with 16 bases between. CDR3 sequence reads: CASSLSQGLAAQHF. In nucleotides, the CDR3 is TGTGCCAGCAGCTTAAGTCAAGGGCTAGCGGCCCAGCATTTT.

This clone has more than one count but fewer than ten. The V call is TRBV20-1, the J call TRBJ1-6; D unclear. The V gene's germline CDR1 is DFQATT and CDR2 SNEGSKA (reference sequence). CDR3 length: 11 amino acids. Trimming took 0 bases from V and 9 from J, leaving 3 bases between them. CDR3 DNA sequence: TGCAGTGCTAGAGATTTTTCACCCCTCCACTTT. Encoded protein: CSARDFSPLHF.